The 5 T cell receptor beta chains given below trace back to one sample, sequenced in a study of cytomegalovirus exposure and HLA in healthy donors. The study ran its PCR with 60 Vbeta and 13 Jbeta primers. Method: immunoSEQ multiplex PCR; TCRdb's copy keeps in-frame clones and lacks some. The sample holds 90,000 to 110,000 clones, roughly 80% seen once. Material: PBMCs. These receptors were obtained from a woman in her forties in good health and CMV-seropositive.

The CDR3 coding sequence is TGCGCCAGCAGCCAAGCGGGGGCTGGGGCCAACGTCCTGACTTTC. Protein sequence: CASSQAGAGANVLTF. This rearrangement joins TRBV4-3 to TRBJ2-6; weak D call: TRBD2 (6 bases). Germline lookup yields CDR1 LGHNA and CDR2 YSLEER. This CDR3 is 15 amino acids long. The V end was cut by 1 base, the J end by 2 bases, with 6 bases between.

The sample holds a few counts of this clone. This rearrangement joins TRBV15 to TRBJ1-1; D is unresolved. Germline lookup yields CDR1 LNHNV and CDR2 YYDKDF (reference sequence). The CDR3 covers 14 residues. V was shortened by 3 bases and J by 3 bases, with 11 bases between the two germline ends. For the CDR3, the DNA is TGTGCCACCAGCAGGGCCGGAGGCTACACTGAAGCTTTCTTT. This gives the protein CATSRAGGYTEAFF.

CDR3 coding DNA: TGTGCCAGCAGTTTAGTGACTAGCCTAGATCCCGAGCAGTTCTTC. Amino acid sequence: CASSLVTSLDPEQFF. The rearrangement joins TRBV28 to TRBJ2-1, with 7 bases aligning to TRBD2. Trimming removed 2 bases from V and 10 bases from J; junction bases left unmatched: 11. The germline CDR1 and CDR2 sequences are MDHEN and SYDVKM. The length of the CDR3 is 15 residues.

This sequence joins TRBV4-3 and TRBJ2-7; 8 bases agree with TRBD2. This CDR3 is 16 amino acids long. Per germline, CDR1 LGHNA and CDR2 YSLEER. V trimming: 0 bases; J trimming: 1 base; junction bases outside the gene matches: 5. As DNA, the CDR3 is TGCGCCAGCAGCCAAGATGGACTAGCACGGTCCTACGAGCAGTACTTC. Translating it yields CASSQDGLARSYEQYF.

The chain uses TRBV11-3 and TRBJ1-2; D gene ambiguous. Germline loops: CDR1 SGHNT, CDR2 YENEEA. This CDR3 is built from 15 residues. The V gene lost 3 bases and the J gene lost 6 bases, with 17 bases spanning the gap. CDR3 nucleotide sequence: TGTGCCAGCAGCTTCCCGGGGATCGGGGTTAATGGCTACACCTTC. Protein: CASSFPGIGVNGYTF.